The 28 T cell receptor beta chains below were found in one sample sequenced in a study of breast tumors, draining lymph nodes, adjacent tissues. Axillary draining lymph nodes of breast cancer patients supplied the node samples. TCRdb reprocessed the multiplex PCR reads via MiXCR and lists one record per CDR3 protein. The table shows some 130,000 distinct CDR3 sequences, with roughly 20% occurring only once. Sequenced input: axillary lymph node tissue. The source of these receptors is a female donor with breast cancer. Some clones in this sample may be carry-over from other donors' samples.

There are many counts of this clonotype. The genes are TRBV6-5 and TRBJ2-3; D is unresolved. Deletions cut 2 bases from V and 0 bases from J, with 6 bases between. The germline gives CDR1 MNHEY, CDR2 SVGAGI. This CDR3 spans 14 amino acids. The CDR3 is CASSYRQSTDTQYF. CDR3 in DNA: TGTGCCAGCAGTTACAGGCAGAGCACAGATACGCAGTATTTT.

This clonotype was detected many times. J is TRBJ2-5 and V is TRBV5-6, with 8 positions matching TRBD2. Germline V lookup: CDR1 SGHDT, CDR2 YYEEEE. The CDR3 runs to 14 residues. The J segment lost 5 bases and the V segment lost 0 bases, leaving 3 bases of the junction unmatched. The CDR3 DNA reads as TGTGCCAGCAGCTTGGTTGGCGGGGGGGAGACCCAGTACTTC. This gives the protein CASSLVGGGETQYF.

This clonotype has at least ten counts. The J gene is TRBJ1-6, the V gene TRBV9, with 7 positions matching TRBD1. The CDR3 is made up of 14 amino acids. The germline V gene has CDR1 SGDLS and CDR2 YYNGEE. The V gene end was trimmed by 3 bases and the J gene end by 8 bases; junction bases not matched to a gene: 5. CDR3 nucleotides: TGTGCCAGCAGCGCGGACAGGAGGGATTCACCCCTCCACTTT. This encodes CASSADRRDSPLHF. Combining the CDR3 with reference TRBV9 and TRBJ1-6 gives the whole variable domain DSGVTQTPKHLITATGQRVTLRCSPRSGDLSVYWYQQSLDQGLQFLIQYYNGEERAKGNILERFSAQQFPDLHSELNLSSLELGDSALYFCASSADRRDSPLHFGNGTRLTVT.

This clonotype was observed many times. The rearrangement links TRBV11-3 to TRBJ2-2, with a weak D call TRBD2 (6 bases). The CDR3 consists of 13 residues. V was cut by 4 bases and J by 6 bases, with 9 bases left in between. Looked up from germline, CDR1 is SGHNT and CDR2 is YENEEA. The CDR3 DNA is TGTGCCAGCAGCTGGAGGGCATCCGGGGAGCTGTTTTTT. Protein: CASSWRASGELFF.

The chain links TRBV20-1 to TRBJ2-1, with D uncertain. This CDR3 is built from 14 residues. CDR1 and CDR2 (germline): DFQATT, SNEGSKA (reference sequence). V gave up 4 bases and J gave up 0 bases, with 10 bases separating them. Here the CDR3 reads CSATSVSSYNEQFF. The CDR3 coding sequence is TGCAGTGCTACCTCGGTTAGCTCCTACAATGAGCAGTTCTTC.

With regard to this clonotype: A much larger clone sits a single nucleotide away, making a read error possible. The CDR3 region has the DNA TGTGCCAGTGGGAAAGGCTTGAATCAGCCCCGGCATTTT. Its translation is CASGKGLNQPRHF. The gene calls are TRBV2 and TRBJ1-5, with D unclear. Germline CDR1 reads SNHLY; CDR2 reads FYNNEI. This CDR3 comprises 13 residues. Supplemented by reference TRBV2 and TRBJ1-5, the full variable domain reads EPEVTQTPSHQVTQMGQEVILRCVPISNHLYFYWYRQILGQKVEFLVSFYNNEISEKSEIFDDQFSVERPDGSNFTLKIRSTKLEDSAMYFCASGKGLNQPRHFGDGTRLSIL.

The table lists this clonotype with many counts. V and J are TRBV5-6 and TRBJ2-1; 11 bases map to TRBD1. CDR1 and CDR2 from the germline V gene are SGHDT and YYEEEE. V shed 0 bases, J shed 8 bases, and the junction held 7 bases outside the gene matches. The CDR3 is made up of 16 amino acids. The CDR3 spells CASSLADRGRSDEQFF. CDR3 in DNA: TGTGCCAGCAGCTTGGCGGACAGGGGGCGCAGTGATGAGCAGTTCTTC.

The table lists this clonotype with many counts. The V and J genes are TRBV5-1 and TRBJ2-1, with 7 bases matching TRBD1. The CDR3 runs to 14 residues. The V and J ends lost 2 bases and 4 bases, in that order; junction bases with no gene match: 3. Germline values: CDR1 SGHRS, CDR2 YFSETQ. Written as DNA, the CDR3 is TGCGCCAGCAGCTTTGGGACAGCGTACAATGAGCAGTTCTTC. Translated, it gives CASSFGTAYNEQFF.

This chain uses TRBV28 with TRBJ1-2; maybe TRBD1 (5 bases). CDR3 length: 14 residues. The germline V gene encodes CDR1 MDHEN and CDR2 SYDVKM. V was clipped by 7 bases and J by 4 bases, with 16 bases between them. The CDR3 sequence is CASKSGGTPYGYTF. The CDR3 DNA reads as TGTGCCAGCAAATCGGGGGGAACCCCCTATGGCTACACCTTC.

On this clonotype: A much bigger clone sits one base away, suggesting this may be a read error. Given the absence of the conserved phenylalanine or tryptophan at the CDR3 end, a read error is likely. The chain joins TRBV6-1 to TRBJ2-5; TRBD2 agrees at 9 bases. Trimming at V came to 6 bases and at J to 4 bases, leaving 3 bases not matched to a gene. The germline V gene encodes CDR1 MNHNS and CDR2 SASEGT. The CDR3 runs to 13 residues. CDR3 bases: TGTGCCAGCAGGCCACTAGCGGGAGAGACCCAGTACCTC. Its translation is CASRPLAGETQYL.

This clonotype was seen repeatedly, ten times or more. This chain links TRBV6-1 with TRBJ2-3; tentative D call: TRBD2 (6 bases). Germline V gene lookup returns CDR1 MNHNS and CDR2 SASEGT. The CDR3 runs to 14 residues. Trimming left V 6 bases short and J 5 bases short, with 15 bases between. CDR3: CASRWAGMGDTQYF. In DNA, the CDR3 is TGTGCCAGCAGGTGGGCGGGGATGGGAGATACGCAGTATTTT.

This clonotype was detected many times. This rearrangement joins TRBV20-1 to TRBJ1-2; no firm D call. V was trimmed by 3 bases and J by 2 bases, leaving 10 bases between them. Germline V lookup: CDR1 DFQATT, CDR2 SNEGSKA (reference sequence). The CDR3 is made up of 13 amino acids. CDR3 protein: CSASKGRNYGYTF. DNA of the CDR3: TGCAGTGCTAGTAAAGGGAGGAACTATGGCTACACCTTC.

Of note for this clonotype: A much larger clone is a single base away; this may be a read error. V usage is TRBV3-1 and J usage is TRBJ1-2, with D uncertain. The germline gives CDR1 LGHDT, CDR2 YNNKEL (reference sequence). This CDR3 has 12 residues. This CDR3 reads CANSQDYRGYTF. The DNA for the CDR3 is TGTGCCAACAGCCAAGATTATCGGGGCTACACCTTC.

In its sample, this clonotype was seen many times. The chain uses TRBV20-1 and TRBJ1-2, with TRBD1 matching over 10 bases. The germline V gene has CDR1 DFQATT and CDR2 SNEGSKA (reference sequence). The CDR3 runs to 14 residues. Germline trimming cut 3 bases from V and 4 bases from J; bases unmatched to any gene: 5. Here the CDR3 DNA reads TGCAGTGCTAGTCGACAGGGGGCCGGCTATGGCTACACCTTC. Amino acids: CSASRQGAGYGYTF.

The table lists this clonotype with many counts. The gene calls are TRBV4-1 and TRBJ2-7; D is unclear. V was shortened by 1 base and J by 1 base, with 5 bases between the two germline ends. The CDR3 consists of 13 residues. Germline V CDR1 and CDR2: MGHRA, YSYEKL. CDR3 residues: CASSQVGSYEQYF. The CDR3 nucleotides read TGCGCCAGCAGCCAAGTGGGTTCCTACGAGCAGTACTTC.

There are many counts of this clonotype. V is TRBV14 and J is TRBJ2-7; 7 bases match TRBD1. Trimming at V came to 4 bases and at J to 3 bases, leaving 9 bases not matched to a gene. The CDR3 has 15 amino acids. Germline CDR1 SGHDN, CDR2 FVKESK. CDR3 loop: CASSRRTTGSYEQYF. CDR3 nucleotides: TGTGCCAGCAGCCGACGAACGACAGGGAGCTACGAGCAGTACTTC.

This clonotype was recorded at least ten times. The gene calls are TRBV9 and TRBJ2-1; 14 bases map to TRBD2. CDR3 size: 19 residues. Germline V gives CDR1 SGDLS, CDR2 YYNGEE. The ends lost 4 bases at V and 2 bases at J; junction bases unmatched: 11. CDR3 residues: CASSPPGTSGGSTYNEQFF. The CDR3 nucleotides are TGTGCCAGCAGCCCACCCGGGACTAGCGGGGGCTCAACCTACAATGAGCAGTTCTTC.

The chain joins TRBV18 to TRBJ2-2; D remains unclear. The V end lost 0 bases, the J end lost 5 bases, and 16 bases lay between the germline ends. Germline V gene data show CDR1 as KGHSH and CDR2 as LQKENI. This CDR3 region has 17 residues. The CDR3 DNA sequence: TGTGCCAGCTCACCACCGCCGGTGAACCTGGGGACCGGGGAGCTGTTTTTT. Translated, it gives CASSPPPVNLGTGELFF.

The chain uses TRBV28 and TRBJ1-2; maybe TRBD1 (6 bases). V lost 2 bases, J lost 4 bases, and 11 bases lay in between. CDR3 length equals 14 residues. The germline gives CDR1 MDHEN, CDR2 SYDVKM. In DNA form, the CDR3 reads TGTGCCAGCAGTTTAACCCGGGACACCTATGGCTACACCTTC. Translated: CASSLTRDTYGYTF.

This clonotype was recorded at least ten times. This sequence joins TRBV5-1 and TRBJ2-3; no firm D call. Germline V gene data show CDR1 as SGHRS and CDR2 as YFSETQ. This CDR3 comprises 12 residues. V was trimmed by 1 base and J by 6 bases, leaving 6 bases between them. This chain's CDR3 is CASSLYVDTQYF. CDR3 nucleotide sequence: TGCGCCAGCAGCTTGTATGTGGATACGCAGTATTTT. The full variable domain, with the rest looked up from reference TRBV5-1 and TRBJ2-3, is KAGVTQTPRYLIKTRGQQVTLSCSPISGHRSVSWYQQTPGQGLQFLFEYFSETQRNKGNFPGRFSGRQFSNSRSEMNVSTLELGDSALYLCASSLYVDTQYFGPGTRLTVL.

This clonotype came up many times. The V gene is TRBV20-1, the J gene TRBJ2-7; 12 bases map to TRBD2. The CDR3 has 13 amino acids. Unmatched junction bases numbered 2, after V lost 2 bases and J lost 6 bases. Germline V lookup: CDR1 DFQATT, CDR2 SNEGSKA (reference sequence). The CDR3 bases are TGCAGTGCTAGACTAGCGGGAGGGGGCGAGCAGTACTTC. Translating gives CSARLAGGGEQYF.

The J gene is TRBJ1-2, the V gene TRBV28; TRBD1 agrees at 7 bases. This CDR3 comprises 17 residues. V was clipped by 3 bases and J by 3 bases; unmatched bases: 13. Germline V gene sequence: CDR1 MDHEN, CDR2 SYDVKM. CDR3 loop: CASSFLGWGRGDYGYTF. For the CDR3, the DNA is TGTGCCAGCAGTTTCCTGGGCTGGGGCAGGGGGGACTATGGCTACACCTTC.

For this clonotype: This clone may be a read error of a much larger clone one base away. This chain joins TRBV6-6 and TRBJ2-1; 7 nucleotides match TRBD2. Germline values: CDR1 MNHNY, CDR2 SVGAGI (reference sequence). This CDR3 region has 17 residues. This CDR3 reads CACRKHTSEGSYNEQFF. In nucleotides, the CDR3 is TGTGCCTGCAGAAAACATACTAGCGAAGGCTCCTACAATGAGCAGTTCTTC.

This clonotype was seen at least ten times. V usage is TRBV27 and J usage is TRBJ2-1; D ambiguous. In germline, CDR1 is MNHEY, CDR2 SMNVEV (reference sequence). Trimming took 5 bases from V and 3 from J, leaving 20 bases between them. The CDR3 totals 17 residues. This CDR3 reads CASSEKVSSLFYNEQFF. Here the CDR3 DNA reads TGTGCCAGCAGTGAGAAGGTGTCCTCTCTTTTCTACAATGAGCAGTTCTTC.

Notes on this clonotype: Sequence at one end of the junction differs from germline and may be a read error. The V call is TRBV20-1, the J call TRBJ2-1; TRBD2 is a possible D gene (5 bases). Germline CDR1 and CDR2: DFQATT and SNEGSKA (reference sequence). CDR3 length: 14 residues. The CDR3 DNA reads TGCAGCGCTAGAGAGAACGACTACAGCAATGAGCAGTTCTTC. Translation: CSARENDYSNEQFF.

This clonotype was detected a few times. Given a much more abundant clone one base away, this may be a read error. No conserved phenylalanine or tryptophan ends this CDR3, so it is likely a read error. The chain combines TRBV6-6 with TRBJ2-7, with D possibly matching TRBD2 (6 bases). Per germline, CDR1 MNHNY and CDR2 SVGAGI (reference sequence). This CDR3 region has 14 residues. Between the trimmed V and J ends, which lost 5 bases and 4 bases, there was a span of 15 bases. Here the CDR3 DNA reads TGTGCCAGCAGTCCGGGTGGGAGGTCTTACGAGCAGTACCTC. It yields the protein CASSPGGRSYEQYL.

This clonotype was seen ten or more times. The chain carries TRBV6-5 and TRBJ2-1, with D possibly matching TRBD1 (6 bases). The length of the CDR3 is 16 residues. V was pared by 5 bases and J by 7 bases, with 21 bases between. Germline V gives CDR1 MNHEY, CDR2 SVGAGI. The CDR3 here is CASSLQQGSPWNEQFF. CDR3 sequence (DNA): TGTGCCAGCAGTCTCCAACAGGGATCTCCTTGGAATGAGCAGTTCTTC.

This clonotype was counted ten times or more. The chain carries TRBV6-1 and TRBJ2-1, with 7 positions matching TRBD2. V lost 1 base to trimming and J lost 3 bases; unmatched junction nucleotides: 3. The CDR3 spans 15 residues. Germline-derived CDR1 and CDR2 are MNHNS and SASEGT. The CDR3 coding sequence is TGTGCCAGCAGTGAAGGGGGCGGGGGCTACAATGAGCAGTTCTTC. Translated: CASSEGGGGYNEQFF.